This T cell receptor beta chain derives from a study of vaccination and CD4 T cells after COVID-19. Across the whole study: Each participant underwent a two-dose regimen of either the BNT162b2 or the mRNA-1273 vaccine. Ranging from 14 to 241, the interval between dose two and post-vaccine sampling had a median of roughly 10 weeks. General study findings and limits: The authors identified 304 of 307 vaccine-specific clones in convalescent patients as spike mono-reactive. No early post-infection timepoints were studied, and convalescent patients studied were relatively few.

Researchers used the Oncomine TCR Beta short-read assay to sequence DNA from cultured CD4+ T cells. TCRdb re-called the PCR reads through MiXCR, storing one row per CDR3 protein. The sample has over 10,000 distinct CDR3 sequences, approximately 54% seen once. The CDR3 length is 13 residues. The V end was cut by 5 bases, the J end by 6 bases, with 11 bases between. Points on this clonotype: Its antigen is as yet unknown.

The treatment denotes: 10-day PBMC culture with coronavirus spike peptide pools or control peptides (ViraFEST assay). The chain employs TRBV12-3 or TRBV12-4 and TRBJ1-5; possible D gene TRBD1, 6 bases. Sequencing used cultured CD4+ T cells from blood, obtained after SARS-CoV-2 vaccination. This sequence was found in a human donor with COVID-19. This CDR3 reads CASSPQGLQPQHF. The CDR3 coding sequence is TGTGCCAGCAGTCCACAGGGTCTTCAGCCCCAGCATTTT.